A selection of T cell receptor beta chains follows, all from one sample in a study of graft-versus-host responses after intestinal transplantation. Generated by immunoSEQ multiplex PCR, the TCRdb table keeps only in-frame clones and is missing some. The sample includes about 15,000 clones, about 34% of them seen just once. Sample: alloreactive CD8+ T cells from a mixed lymphocyte reaction culture, taken before intestinal transplant. The receptors were sampled from a human patient who received an intestinal transplant. The CDR3 runs from the conserved cysteine through the conserved F or W. Fields, in order: clone size, J gene, V gene, CDR3 protein. Some rows mark clone size as missing; the rest say once, few, many or name a class of expanded clone.

clone size: -; J gene: TRBJ2-3; V gene: TRBV13; CDR3 protein: CASSPGGPTDTQYF
clone size: medium-sized; J gene: TRBJ1-1; V gene: TRBV5-4; CDR3 protein: CASSQGGTEAFF
clone size: -; J gene: TRBJ2-7; V gene: TRBV6-5; CDR3 protein: CASHPGSYEQYF
clone size: few; J gene: TRBJ2-7; V gene: TRBV11-2; CDR3 protein: CASSFGRGDLYEQYF
clone size: -; J gene: TRBJ1-2; V gene: TRBV18; CDR3 protein: CASSPYQGRFYGYTF
clone size: -; J gene: TRBJ1-5; V gene: TRBV9; CDR3 protein: CASSVGHRGGPQHF
clone size: -; J gene: TRBJ1-1; V gene: TRBV30; CDR3 protein: CAWSAQGGGVSDTEAFF
clone size: few; J gene: TRBJ2-1; V gene: TRBV21-1; CDR3 protein: CASSRSVATPSDNEQFF
clone size: once; J gene: TRBJ1-1; V gene: TRBV6-1; CDR3 protein: CASSPSGVMNTEAFF
clone size: few; J gene: TRBJ2-1; V gene: TRBV6-5; CDR3 protein: CASKGQVSNNEQFF
clone size: few; J gene: TRBJ1-1; V gene: TRBV9; CDR3 protein: CASSVGGDTEAFF
clone size: few; J gene: TRBJ2-1; V gene: TRBV27; CDR3 protein: CASSLYGSGGTTSYNEQFF
clone size: -; J gene: TRBJ1-5; V gene: TRBV28; CDR3 protein: CASSFRGQGPYQPQHF
clone size: few; J gene: TRBJ1-1; V gene: TRBV29-1; CDR3 protein: CSAITGNTEAFF
clone size: -; J gene: TRBJ2-7; V gene: TRBV11-2; CDR3 protein: CASSYLAVSSYEQYF
clone size: few; J gene: TRBJ2-3; V gene: TRBV11-3; CDR3 protein: CASSSRDFPKDTQYF
clone size: -; J gene: TRBJ1-3; V gene: TRBV6-5; CDR3 protein: CASSLTGSPGNTIYF
clone size: -; J gene: TRBJ2-7; V gene: TRBV7-9; CDR3 protein: CASSSGGPYEQYF
clone size: medium-sized; J gene: TRBJ1-2; V gene: TRBV6-5; CDR3 protein: CATSPGWGYTF
clone size: -; J gene: TRBJ2-7; V gene: TRBV27; CDR3 protein: CATQLSGGLLYEQYF
clone size: -; J gene: TRBJ2-4; V gene: TRBV6-1; CDR3 protein: CASSEPAASGGTKYF
clone size: few; J gene: TRBJ1-2; V gene: TRBV7-9; CDR3 protein: CASSLSDTEANYGYTF
clone size: few; J gene: TRBJ1-2; V gene: TRBV30; CDR3 protein: CAWTQTGGHGYTF
clone size: medium-sized; J gene: TRBJ2-4; V gene: TRBV10-3; CDR3 protein: CAISESKVGGDIQYF
clone size: -; J gene: TRBJ1-1; V gene: TRBV30; CDR3 protein: CAWSATIQGEAFF
clone size: -; J gene: TRBJ2-3; V gene: TRBV6-5; CDR3 protein: CASSYSSRGLSDTQYF
clone size: -; J gene: TRBJ1-1; V gene: TRBV29-1; CDR3 protein: CSVAPQGAGSEAFF
clone size: -; J gene: TRBJ2-2; V gene: TRBV7-9; CDR3 protein: CASSFSGDTGELFF
clone size: few; J gene: TRBJ1-1; V gene: TRBV10-2; CDR3 protein: CASSLPGTEAFF
clone size: -; J gene: TRBJ2-1; V gene: TRBV30; CDR3 protein: CAWSVGLATDEQFF
clone size: few; J gene: TRBJ2-3; V gene: TRBV14; CDR3 protein: CASSQGQVSTDTQYF
clone size: once; J gene: TRBJ2-1; V gene: TRBV7-2; CDR3 protein: CASSPGGNSYNEQFF
clone size: few; J gene: TRBJ2-3; V gene: TRBV4-3; CDR3 protein: CASSQDRGAADTQYF
clone size: -; J gene: TRBJ1-2; V gene: TRBV7-8; CDR3 protein: CASSPRTAPPYYGYTF
clone size: -; J gene: TRBJ2-5; V gene: TRBV7-8; CDR3 protein: CASSLGPAGEETQYF